The 9 T cell receptor beta chains below come from one sample, sequenced in a study of blood T cell repertoires in COVID-19 (TCRdb year 2020). The library was prepared using the immunoSEQ multiplex PCR assay. Here the immuneACCESS table is served through TCRdb, limited to in-frame sequences with V and J called. Missing clones are a known gap in these copies; in checked studies unresolved V genes cover under half, and the rest lacks a known reason. In this sample the table shows some 270,000 clones, 88% of which occur a single time. The ten largest clones add up to around 3% of the sample. The sample comprised PBMCs or T cells enriched from blood (not recorded which). Receptor source: a woman aged 40 to 50 who had been exposed to COVID-19.

The chain is built from TRBV7-9 and TRBJ1-1; possibly TRBD1 for D (6 bases). V was pared by 5 bases and J by 7 bases, with 17 bases between. CDR1 SEHNR and CDR2 FQNEAQ come from the germline V gene (reference sequence). The CDR3 spans 14 residues. The CDR3 spells CASSMGPGTIEAFF. Here the CDR3 DNA reads TGTGCCAGCAGCATGGGGCCAGGGACAATTGAAGCTTTCTTT.

This rearrangement joins TRBV5-1 to TRBJ1-1, with D possibly being TRBD1 (5 bases). The CDR3 runs to 16 residues. Germline V lookup: CDR1 SGHRS, CDR2 YFSETQ. Trimming took off 0 bases at V and 0 bases at J, with 12 bases between the two ends. The CDR3 nucleotides are TGCGCCAGCAGCTTGGGGGAACGGGGGATGAACACTGAAGCTTTCTTT. Translating gives CASSLGERGMNTEAFF.

The rearrangement uses TRBV2 and TRBJ1-6, with TRBD1 as a possible D gene (6 bases). Trimming left V 5 bases short and J 6 bases short, with 11 bases between. The V gene's germline CDR1 is SNHLY and CDR2 FYNNEI. CDR3 length: 14 residues. CDR3 in DNA: TGTGCCAGCAGTCTCACAGGGATTAATTCACCCCTCCACTTT. It translates to CASSLTGINSPLHF.

This chain's CDR3 is CASKTGGAENEQFF. The CDR3 nucleotides read TGTGCCAGTAAGACAGGGGGCGCGGAAAATGAGCAGTTCTTC. The V call is TRBV25-1, the J call TRBJ2-1; 10 nucleotides line up with TRBD1. The length of the CDR3 is 14 residues. Germline-derived CDR1 and CDR2 are MGHDK and SYGVNS. V gave up 9 bases and J gave up 7 bases; unmatched junction bases: 9.

The chain is built from TRBV6-5 and TRBJ2-1, with a possible D match to TRBD2 (6 bases). The V gene lost 2 bases and the J gene lost 6 bases, with 14 bases spanning the gap. CDR1 MNHEY and CDR2 SVGAGI come from the germline V gene. This CDR3 contains 15 residues. CDR3 nucleotide sequence: TGTGCCAGCAGTTACACGACTAGAGTAGGCAATGAGCAGTTCTTC. Protein sequence: CASSYTTRVGNEQFF.

The chain combines TRBV7-3 with TRBJ1-1; D uncertain. V lost 4 bases and J 1 base, leaving 19 bases between the germline ends. Germline CDR1 is SGHTA and CDR2 is FQGTGA. The CDR3 has 17 residues. CDR3 in amino acids: CASSSTPSGRPNTEAFF. Here the CDR3 DNA reads TGTGCCAGCAGCTCCACTCCTTCCGGGAGACCGAACACTGAAGCTTTCTTT.

The rearrangement uses TRBV11-3 and TRBJ1-6; D unclear. V was shortened by 2 bases and J by 8 bases, with 10 bases between the two germline ends. The CDR3 length is 14 residues. CDR1 and CDR2 (germline): SGHNT, YENEEA. CDR3 in DNA: TGTGCCAGCAGCTTAACGCCAGGCCATTCACCCCTCCACTTT. Residues: CASSLTPGHSPLHF. Supplemented by reference TRBV11-3 and TRBJ1-6, the full variable domain reads EAGVVQSPRYKIIEKKQPVAFWCNPISGHNTLYWYLQNLGQGPELLIRYENEEAVDDSQLPKDRFSAERLKGVDSTLKIQPAELGDSAVYLCASSLTPGHSPLHFGNGTRLTVT.

V and J are TRBV11-3 and TRBJ2-7, with 7 bases fitting TRBD1. The CDR3 covers 13 residues. Trimming cost V 4 bases and J 3 bases; bases outside gene matches: 3. The germline V gene has CDR1 SGHNT and CDR2 YENEEA. The CDR3 is CASSSDRDYEQYV. The CDR3 DNA reads as TGTGCCAGCAGCTCCGACAGGGACTACGAGCAGTACGTC.

This chain links TRBV6-5 with TRBJ2-2; maybe TRBD1 (5 bases). This CDR3 has 14 amino acids. CDR1 and CDR2 (germline): MNHEY, SVGAGI. V gave up 6 bases and J gave up 1 base, with 9 bases separating them. Here the CDR3 reads CASRGQVNTGELFF. DNA for the CDR3: TGTGCCAGCAGAGGACAAGTGAACACCGGGGAGCTGTTTTTT.